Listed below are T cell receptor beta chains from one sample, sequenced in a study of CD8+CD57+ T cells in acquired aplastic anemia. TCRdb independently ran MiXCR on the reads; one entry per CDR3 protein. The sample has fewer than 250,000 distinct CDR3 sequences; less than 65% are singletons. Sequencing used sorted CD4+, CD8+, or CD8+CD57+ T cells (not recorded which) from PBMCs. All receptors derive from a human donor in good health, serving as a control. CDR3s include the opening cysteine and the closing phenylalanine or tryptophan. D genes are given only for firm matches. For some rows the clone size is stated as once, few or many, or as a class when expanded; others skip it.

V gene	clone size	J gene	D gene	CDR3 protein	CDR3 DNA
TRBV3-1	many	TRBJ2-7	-	CASSQVPESYEQYF	TGTGCCAGCAGCCAAGTCCCGGAGTCCTACGAGCAGTACTTC
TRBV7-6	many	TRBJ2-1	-	CASSLEDRVRRYNEQFF	TGTGCCAGCAGCTTAGAGGACAGAGTCCGCAGATACAATGAGCAGTTCTTC
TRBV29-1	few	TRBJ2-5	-	CSGAIGTAYQETQYF	TGCAGCGGGGCTATCGGGACGGCGTACCAAGAGACCCAGTACTTC
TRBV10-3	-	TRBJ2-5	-	CASGTIKLGSRETQYF	TGTGCCAGCGGTACAATCAAACTGGGGAGCCGAGAGACCCAGTACTTC
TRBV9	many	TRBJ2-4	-	CASSVGGAGTKNIQYF	TGTGCCAGCAGCGTAGGGGGGGCTGGGACCAAAAACATTCAGTACTTC
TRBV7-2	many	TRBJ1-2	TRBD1	CASSPGTGGDYGYTF	TGTGCCAGCAGCCCCGGGACAGGGGGTGACTATGGCTACACCTTC
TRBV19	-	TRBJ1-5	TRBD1	CASSMGQGNQPQHF	TGTGCCAGTAGTATGGGACAGGGCAATCAGCCCCAGCATTTT
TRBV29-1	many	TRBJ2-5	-	CSVGPQGMVQETQYF	TGCAGCGTTGGCCCACAGGGTATGGTTCAGGAGACCCAGTACTTC
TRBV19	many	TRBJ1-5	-	CASSISWGYNQPQHF	TGTGCCAGTAGTATTTCTTGGGGGTACAATCAGCCCCAGCATTTT
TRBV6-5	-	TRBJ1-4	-	CASSYSTKLDGKLFF	TGTGCCAGCAGTTACTCAACCAAGTTAGATGGAAAACTGTTTTTT
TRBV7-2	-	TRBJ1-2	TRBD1	CASSLTGTGVNYGYTF	TGTGCCAGCAGCTTAACCGGGACAGGGGTTAACTATGGCTACACCTTC
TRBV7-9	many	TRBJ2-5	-	CASSLAGTSQETQYF	TGTGCCAGCAGCTTAGCTGGGACATCCCAAGAGACCCAGTACTTC
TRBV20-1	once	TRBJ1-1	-	CSASSAQGFFTNTEAFF	TGCAGTGCTAGTTCGGCCCAAGGGTTTTTCACGAACACTGAAGCTTTCTTT
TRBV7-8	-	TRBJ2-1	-	CASSSNVGSSYNEQFF	TGTGCCAGCAGCTCAAATGTGGGGAGCTCCTACAATGAGCAGTTCTTC
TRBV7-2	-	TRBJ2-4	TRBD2	CASSLAPGTSGGERGIQYF	TGTGCCAGCAGCTTAGCCCCGGGGACTAGCGGGGGGGAAAGGGGCATTCAGTACTTC